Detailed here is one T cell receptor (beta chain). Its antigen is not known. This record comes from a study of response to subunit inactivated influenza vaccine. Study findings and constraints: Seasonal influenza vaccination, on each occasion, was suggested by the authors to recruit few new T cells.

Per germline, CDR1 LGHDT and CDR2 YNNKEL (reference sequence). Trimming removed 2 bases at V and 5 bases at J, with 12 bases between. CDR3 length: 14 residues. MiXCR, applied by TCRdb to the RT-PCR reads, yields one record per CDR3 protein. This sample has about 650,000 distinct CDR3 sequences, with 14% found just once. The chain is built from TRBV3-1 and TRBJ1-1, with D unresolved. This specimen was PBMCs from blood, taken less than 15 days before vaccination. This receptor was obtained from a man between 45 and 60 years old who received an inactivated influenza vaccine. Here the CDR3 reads CASSQSSSSTEAFF. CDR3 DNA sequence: TGTGCCAGCAGCCAATCAAGTAGTTCGACTGAAGCTTTCTTT.